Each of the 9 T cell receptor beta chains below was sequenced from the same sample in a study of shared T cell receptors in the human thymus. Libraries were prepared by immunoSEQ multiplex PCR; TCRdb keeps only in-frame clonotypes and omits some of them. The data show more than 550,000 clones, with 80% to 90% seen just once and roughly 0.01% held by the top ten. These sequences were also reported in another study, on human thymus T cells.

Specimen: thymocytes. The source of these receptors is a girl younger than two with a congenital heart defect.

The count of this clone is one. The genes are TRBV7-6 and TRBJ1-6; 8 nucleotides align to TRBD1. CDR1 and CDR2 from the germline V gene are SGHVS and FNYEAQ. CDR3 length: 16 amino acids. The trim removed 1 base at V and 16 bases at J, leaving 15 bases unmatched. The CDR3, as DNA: TGTGCCAGCAGCTTAGATTTTAACAGGGGGGAGGGGAGGCTCCACTTT. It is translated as CASSLDFNRGEGRLHF. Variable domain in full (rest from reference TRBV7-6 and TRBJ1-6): GAGVSQSPRYKVTKRGQDVALRCDPISGHVSLYWYRQALGQGPEFLTYFNYEAQQDKSGLPNDRFSAERPEGSISTLTIQRTEQRDSAMYRCASSLDFNRGEGRLHFGNGTRLTVT.

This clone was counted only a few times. CDR3 bases: TGCGCCAGCAGTGATTTGGGACTAGCGGGGGAGAGTACGCAGTATTTT. Its protein product is CASSDLGLAGESTQYF. The chain links TRBV10-1 to TRBJ2-3; 14 positions match TRBD2. V gave up 3 bases and J gave up 8 bases; unmatched junction bases: 7. The length of the CDR3 is 16 residues. Per the germline V gene, CDR1 is WNHNN and CDR2 is SYGVQD (reference sequence).

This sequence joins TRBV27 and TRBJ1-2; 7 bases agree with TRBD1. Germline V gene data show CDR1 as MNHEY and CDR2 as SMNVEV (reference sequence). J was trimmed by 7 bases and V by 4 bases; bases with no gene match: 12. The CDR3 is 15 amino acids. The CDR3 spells CASSSHKGQDSGYTF. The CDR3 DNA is TGTGCCAGCAGTTCCCACAAAGGACAGGACTCTGGCTACACCTTC.

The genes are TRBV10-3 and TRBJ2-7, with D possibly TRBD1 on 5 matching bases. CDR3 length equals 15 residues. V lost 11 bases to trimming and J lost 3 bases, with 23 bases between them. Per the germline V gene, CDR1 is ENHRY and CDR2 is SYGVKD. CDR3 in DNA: TGTGCCGCCATGGGCGACAGTTCCCCTTACTACGAGCAGTACTTC. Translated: CAAMGDSSPYYEQYF.

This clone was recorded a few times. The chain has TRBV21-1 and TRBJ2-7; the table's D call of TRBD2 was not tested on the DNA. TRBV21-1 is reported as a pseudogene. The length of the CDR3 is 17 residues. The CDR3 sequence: CASSTTPRAGGPYEQYF. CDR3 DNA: TGTGCCAGCAGCACCACCCCCCGAGCGGGGGGGCCCTACGAGCAGTACTTC.

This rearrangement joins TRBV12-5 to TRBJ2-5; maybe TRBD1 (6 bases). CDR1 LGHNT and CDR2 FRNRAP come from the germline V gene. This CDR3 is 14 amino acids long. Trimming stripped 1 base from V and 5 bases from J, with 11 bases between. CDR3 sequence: CASGLGGLSETQYF. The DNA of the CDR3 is TGTGCTAGTGGTTTGGGGGGGCTGTCGGAGACCCAGTACTTC.

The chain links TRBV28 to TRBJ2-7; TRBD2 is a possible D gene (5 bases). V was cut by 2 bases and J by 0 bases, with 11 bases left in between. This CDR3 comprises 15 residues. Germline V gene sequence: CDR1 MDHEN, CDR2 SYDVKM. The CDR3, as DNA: TGTGCCAGCAGTTTAGGGGAGTCGGGCTCCTACGAGCAGTACTTC. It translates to CASSLGESGSYEQYF. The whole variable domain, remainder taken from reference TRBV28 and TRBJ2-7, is DVKVTQSSRYLVKRTGEKVFLECVQDMDHENMFWYRQDPGLGLRLIYFSYDVKMKEKGDIPEGYSVSREKKERFSLILESASTNQTSMYLCASSLGESGSYEQYFGPGTRLTVT.

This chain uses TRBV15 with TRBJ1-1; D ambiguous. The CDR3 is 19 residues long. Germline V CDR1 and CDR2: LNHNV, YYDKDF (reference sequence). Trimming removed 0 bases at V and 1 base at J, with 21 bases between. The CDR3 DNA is TGTGCCACCAGCAGAGATAAGAGGGAGACTCCACTTCCGAACACTGAAGCTTTCTTT. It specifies CATSRDKRETPLPNTEAFF.

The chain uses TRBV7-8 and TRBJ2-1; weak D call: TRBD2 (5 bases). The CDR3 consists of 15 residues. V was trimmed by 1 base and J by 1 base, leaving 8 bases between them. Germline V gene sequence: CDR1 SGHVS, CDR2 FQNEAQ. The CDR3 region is CASSLVGISYNEQFF. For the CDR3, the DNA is TGTGCCAGCAGCTTAGTCGGGATATCCTACAATGAGCAGTTCTTC.